This record concerns one TCR beta chain sequence. The antigen remains undetermined. Germline V lookup: CDR1 MDHEN, CDR2 SYDVKM. V trimming: 5 bases; J trimming: 4 bases; junction bases outside the gene matches: 11. The length of the CDR3 is 16 residues. The sample originates from a study of blood T cells in healthy people across ages. Findings of the study overall: The study found more naive CD4+ cells and higher diversity in long-lived than aged donors.

It was with a sample-barcoded 5' primer and a J-beta primer mix that a second PCR of roughly 7 to 11 cycles was run. A single record per CDR3 protein comes from TCRdb applying MiXCR to the 5' RACE reads. The sample holds some 550,000 distinct CDR3 sequences, more than 45% seen once. Caucasian individuals from Russia who were healthy and aged about 6 to 95 acted as donors. This clonotype originated in an older man in good health. The sequencing input was blood. This chain links TRBV28 with TRBJ1-5; 7 nucleotides match TRBD1. This CDR3 is CASSTPEGATNQPQHF. The CDR3 nucleotides are TGTGCCAGCAGTACCCCCGAGGGGGCCACTAATCAGCCCCAGCATTTT. The full variable domain, with the rest looked up from reference TRBV28 and TRBJ1-5, is DVKVTQSSRYLVKRTGEKVFLECVQDMDHENMFWYRQDPGLGLRLIYFSYDVKMKEKGDIPEGYSVSREKKERFSLILESASTNQTSMYLCASSTPEGATNQPQHFGDGTRLSIL.